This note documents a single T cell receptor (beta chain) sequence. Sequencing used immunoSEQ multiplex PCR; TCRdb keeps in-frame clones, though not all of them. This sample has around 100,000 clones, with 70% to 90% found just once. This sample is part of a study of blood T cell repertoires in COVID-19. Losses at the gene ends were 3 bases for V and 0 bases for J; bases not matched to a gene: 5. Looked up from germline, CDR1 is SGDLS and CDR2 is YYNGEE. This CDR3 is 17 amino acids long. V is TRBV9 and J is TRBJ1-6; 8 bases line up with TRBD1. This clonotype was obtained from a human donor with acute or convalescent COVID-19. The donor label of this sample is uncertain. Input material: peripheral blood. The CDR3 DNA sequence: TGTGCCAGCAGCGCCGCAGGGGGCCCCTCCTATAATTCACCCCTCCACTTT. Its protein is CASSAAGGPSYNSPLHF.